This T cell receptor (beta chain) was identified in a study of technical replicates of blood from several donors. Sequencing was performed with immunoSEQ multiplex PCR; in TCRdb, only in-frame clones are kept and a portion is missing. The table has some 83,000 clones, roughly 92% seen once. This TCR came from a human donor in good health. Sequencing used T cells isolated from PBMCs.

The CDR3, as DNA: TGTGCCAGCAGTGATTTGACCGGGACAGGGGGCACAGATACGCAGTATTTT. Its protein is CASSDLTGTGGTDTQYF. This rearrangement joins TRBV2 to TRBJ2-3; 10 bases align to TRBD1. V was pared by 3 bases and J by 1 base, with 7 bases of the junction left unmatched. Germline V CDR1 and CDR2: SNHLY, FYNNEI. The CDR3 is 17 residues long.